This T cell receptor (beta chain) was obtained from a study of human T cells and chemical hapten exposure. Study-level information: Yields of TCR per sample differed, chiefly owing to small differences in pooled library volume.

The CDR3 loop spans 14 amino acids. MiXCR was run by TCRdb on the RACE reads, yielding one entry per CDR3 protein. The data show tens of thousands of distinct CDR3 sequences, approximately 11% seen once. As for time point: pre-sensitization, week 0. The treatment here: therapeutic diphenylcyclopropenone sensitization with weekly scalp DPC. Sequenced here: whole blood, sampled in connection with sensitization to the hapten diphenylcyclopropenone (DPC). The clonotype comes from a woman between 50 and 59 years old with alopecia areata. Some clones in this sample may be carry-over from other donors' samples. The chain couples TRBV21-1 to TRBJ2-7; the table's D call TRBD1 went unverified against the DNA. TRBV21-1 is a pseudogene segment. The CDR3 here is CASSKGGQGCEQYF. In nucleotides, the CDR3 is TGTGCCAGCAGCAAAGGAGGTCAGGGCTGCGAGCAGTACTTC.